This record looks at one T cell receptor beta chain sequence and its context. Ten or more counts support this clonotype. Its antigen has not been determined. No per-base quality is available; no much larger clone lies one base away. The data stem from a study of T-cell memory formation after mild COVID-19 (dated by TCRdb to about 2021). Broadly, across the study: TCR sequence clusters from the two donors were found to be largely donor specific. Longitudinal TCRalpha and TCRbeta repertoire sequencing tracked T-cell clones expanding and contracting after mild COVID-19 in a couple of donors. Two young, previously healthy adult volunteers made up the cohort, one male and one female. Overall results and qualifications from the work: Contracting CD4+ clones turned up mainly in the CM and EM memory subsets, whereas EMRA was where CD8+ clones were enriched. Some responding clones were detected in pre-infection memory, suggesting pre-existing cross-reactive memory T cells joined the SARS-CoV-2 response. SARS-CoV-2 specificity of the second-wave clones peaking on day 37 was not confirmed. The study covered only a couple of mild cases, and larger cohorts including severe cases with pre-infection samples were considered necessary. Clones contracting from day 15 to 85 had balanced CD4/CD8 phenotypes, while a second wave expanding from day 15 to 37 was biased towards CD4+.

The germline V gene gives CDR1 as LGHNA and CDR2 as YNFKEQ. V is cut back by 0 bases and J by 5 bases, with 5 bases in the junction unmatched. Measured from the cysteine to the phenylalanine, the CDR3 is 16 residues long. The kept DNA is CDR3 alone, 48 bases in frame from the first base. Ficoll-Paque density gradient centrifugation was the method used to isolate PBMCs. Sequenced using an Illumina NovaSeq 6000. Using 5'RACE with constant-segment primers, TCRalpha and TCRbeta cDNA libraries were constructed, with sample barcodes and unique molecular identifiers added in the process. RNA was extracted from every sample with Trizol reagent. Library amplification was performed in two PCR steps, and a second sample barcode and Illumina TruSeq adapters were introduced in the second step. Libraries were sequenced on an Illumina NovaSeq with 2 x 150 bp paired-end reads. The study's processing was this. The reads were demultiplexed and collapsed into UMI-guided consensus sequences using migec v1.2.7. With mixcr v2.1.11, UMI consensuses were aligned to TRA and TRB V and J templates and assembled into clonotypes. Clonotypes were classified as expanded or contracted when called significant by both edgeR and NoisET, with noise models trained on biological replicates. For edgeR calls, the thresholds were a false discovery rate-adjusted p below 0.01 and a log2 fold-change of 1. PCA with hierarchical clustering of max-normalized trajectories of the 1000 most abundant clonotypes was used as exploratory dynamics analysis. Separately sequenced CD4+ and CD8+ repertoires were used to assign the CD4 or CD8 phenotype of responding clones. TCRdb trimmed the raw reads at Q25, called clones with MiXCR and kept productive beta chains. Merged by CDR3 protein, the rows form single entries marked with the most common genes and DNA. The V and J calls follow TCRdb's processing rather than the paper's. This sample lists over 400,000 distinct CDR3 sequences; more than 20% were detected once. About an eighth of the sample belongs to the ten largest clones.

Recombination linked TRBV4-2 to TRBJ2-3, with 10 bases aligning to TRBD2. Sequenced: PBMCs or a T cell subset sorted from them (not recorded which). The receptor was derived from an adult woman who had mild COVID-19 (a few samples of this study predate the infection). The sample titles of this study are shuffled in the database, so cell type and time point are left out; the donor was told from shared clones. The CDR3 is CASSQEGASGGDTQYF. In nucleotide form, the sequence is TGTGCCAGCAGCCAAGAAGGAGCTAGCGGGGGAGATACGCAGTATTTT.